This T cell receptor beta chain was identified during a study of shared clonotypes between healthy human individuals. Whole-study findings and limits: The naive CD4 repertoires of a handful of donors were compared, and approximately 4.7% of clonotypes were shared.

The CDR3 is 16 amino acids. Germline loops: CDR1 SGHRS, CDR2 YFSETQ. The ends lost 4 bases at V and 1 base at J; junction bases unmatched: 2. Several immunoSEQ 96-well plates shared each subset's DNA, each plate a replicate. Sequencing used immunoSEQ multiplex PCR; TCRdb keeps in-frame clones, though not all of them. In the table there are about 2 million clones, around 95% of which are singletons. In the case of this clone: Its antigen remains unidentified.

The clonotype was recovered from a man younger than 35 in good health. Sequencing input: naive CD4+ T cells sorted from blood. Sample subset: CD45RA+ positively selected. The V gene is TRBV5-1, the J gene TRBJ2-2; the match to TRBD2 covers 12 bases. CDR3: CASSKGLAGNTGELFF. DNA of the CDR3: TGCGCCAGCAGCAAGGGACTAGCGGGGAACACCGGGGAGCTGTTTTTT.